Following are 8 T cell receptor beta chains from one sample sequenced in a study of cytomegalovirus exposure and HLA in healthy donors. The PCR had 60 Vbeta and 13 Jbeta primers. Generated by immunoSEQ multiplex PCR, the TCRdb table keeps only in-frame clones and is missing some. The profile shows 300,000 or so clones, 84% of them singletons. Sequences were obtained from PBMCs. These receptor sequences come from a woman between 40 and 50 years old in good health and CMV-seropositive.

The chain has TRBV5-6 and TRBJ1-5, with 8 bases that match TRBD1. With 0 bases clipped from V and 4 bases from J, the junction kept 6 bases outside the gene matches. The CDR3 spans 16 residues. The germline V gene has CDR1 SGHDT and CDR2 YYEEEE. CDR3 DNA: TGTGCCAGCAGCTTGGGGACAGGGCGGTGGAATCAGCCCCAGCATTTT. Protein product: CASSLGTGRWNQPQHF.

The V call is TRBV7-6, the J call TRBJ2-3; D is possibly TRBD2 (6 bases). Germline values: CDR1 SGHVS, CDR2 FNYEAQ. CDR3 length equals 15 residues. The V and J ends lost 0 bases and 3 bases respectively, with 10 bases between them. The CDR3 loop reads CASSLAGGITDTQYF. The CDR3 bases are TGTGCCAGCAGCTTAGCGGGAGGAATTACAGATACGCAGTATTTT.

With regard to this clone: Mismatch with germline at one junction end may stem from a read error. The rearrangement joins TRBV7-9 to TRBJ2-3; 9 bases agree with TRBD1. The V gene's germline CDR1 is SEHNR and CDR2 FQNEAQ (reference sequence). The CDR3 is made up of 15 amino acids. CDR3 region: CSSSLEGQGIDTQYF. As DNA, the CDR3 is TGTTCCAGCAGCTTAGAGGGACAGGGAATAGATACGCAGTATTTT.

This clone was seen a few times. The V and J genes are TRBV9 and TRBJ2-1, with D possibly TRBD1 on 6 matching bases. Germline-derived CDR1 and CDR2 are SGDLS and YYNGEE. The CDR3 has 18 residues. V was pared by 2 bases and J by 3 bases, with 21 bases between. Written as DNA, the CDR3 is TGTGCCAGCAGCGTGATACCTATGGACAGCGAATACTACAATGAGCAGTTCTTC. Amino acid sequence: CASSVIPMDSEYYNEQFF.

The chain has TRBV7-2 and TRBJ1-1; a possible D gene is TRBD1 (6 bases). Between the trimmed V and J ends, which lost 1 base and 1 base, there was a span of 7 bases. This CDR3 comprises 14 residues. In germline, CDR1 is SGHTA, CDR2 FQGNSA. CDR3 in amino acids: CASSLDRANTEAFF. DNA for the CDR3: TGTGCCAGCAGCTTAGACAGGGCGAACACTGAAGCTTTCTTT.

This CDR3 is CASSSRTGTPSGANVLTF. The CDR3 region has the DNA TGTGCCAGCAGCTCAAGGACAGGGACCCCCTCTGGGGCCAACGTCCTGACTTTC. This chain links TRBV7-2 with TRBJ2-6, with TRBD1 matching over 8 bases. CDR1 and CDR2 (germline): SGHTA, FQGNSA. The CDR3 consists of 18 residues. V dropped 4 bases and J dropped 0; count of bases not matched to a gene: 8. Full variable domain (missing parts from reference TRBV7-2 and TRBJ2-6): GAGVSQSPSNKVTEKGKDVELRCDPISGHTALYWYRQSLGQGLEFLIYFQGNSAPDKSGLPSDRFSAERTGGSVSTLTIQRTQQEDSAVYLCASSSRTGTPSGANVLTFGAGSRLTVL.

V usage is TRBV6-6 and J usage is TRBJ2-1; the match to TRBD1 covers 7 bases. CDR1 and CDR2 (germline): MNHNY, SVGAGI (reference sequence). With V trimmed by 6 bases and J by 9 bases, 5 bases remained unmatched. The CDR3 covers 12 residues. This chain's CDR3 is CASRQGGGEQFF. The CDR3 DNA is TGTGCCAGCAGACAAGGGGGCGGTGAGCAGTTCTTC.

This rearrangement joins TRBV27 to TRBJ1-2; no firm D call. The CDR3 loop spans 13 amino acids. Germline values: CDR1 MNHEY, CDR2 SMNVEV (reference sequence). V lost 1 base and J lost 2, with 5 bases in between. The chain's CDR3 is CASSLYQNYGYTF. CDR3 DNA sequence: TGTGCCAGCAGTTTATACCAGAACTATGGCTACACCTTC.